This entry is about one T cell receptor beta chain. This clonotype was observed a few times. Its antigen has not been determined. Per-base quality was not reported, and no clone a single base away is much larger than it. Ophthalmopathy patients had moderately to severely active disease, with a Clinical Activity Score of 3 or more, a NOSPECS grade of 4 or more, and a disease duration of less than 3 months. Exclusion was applied to patients with uncontrolled infections, other autoimmune diseases, pregnancy or lactation. Diagnoses were based on clinical symptoms, serum thyroxine and TRAb, thyroid ultrasound and orbital computed tomography. Ficoll-Paque density gradient centrifugation was used to isolate PBMCs from around 10 ml of fresh peripheral blood. Total RNA was extracted using Trizol reagent, and RNA quality was assessed on an Agilent 2100 Bioanalyzer. This sample was taken from a study of T cells in Graves' hyperthyroidism and ophthalmopathy (dated by TCRdb to between 2018 and 2021). Regarding the complete study: Peripheral blood was sampled at the time of initial diagnosis, prior to any treatment. Prospective prediction of ophthalmopathy was tested in an independent validation cohort of 18 to 20 hyperthyroidism patients and 17 patients who later progressed to ophthalmopathy. For training and testing, the 80 to 100 patients in the discovery cohort were randomly divided in a 7:3 ratio. Thyroid tissue and blood T-cell repertoires from six or seven Graves' hyperthyroidism patients were also compared in the study. Once sampling was done, hyperthyroidism patients were given methimazole at a starting dose of 30 mg daily, whereas ophthalmopathy patients were given high-dose intravenous methylprednisolone. According to the paper, TCR Vbeta CDR3 sequencing was carried out on about 140 peripheral blood samples, which came from 40 to 45 ophthalmopathy, 80 or so hyperthyroidism and roughly 17 progressor patients. TCR V-J signatures able to tell the groups apart were searched for in a discovery cohort of 90 to 100 patients, of whom roughly 42 had Graves' ophthalmopathy and about 55 had stable Graves' hyperthyroidism. The full study reports these points: Sample size was not statistically predetermined, and investigators were not blinded to group allocation. A 13 V-J signature model separated ophthalmopathy from stable hyperthyroidism, with just over 85% sensitivity and just under 84% specificity in cross-validation and 80%/75% in testing. Most expanded thyroid clonotypes (frequency above 0.001) were also detected in blood, suggesting blood repertoires may reflect thyroid immune responses. In validation, progression to ophthalmopathy was predicted by the model with 70.59% sensitivity and 72.22% specificity, a median of approximately 6.5 months before onset.

Including the terminal cysteine and phenylalanine, the CDR3 comprises 15 residues. Only the CDR3 portion is preserved as DNA: 45 bases, with reading frame beginning at the first base. Unmatched junction bases come to 7, with V trimmed by 3 bases and J by 4 bases. The germline V gene sets CDR1 to LGHNA and CDR2 to YNFKEQ. TCR beta CDR3 regions were amplified from RNA transcripts. For the first round of RT-PCR on the TCR CDR3, the HTBI primer set was used together with the Qiagen OneStep RT-PCR kit. A second multiplex PCR round built the libraries, followed by size selection and purification. The libraries were sequenced on an Illumina HiSeq2000 using paired-end 100 bp reads. For the original study's pipeline: SOAPnuke was used to process the raw data, throwing out any read that contained adapters or uncalled bases, had a mean Phred below 15, or lacked an exact constant-primer or identifier match. COPE v1.2.5 was used to merge the high-quality paired reads, and each unique nucleotide sequence was defined as a clonotype. Clonotypes were aligned to IMGT TRBV, TRBD and TRBJ reference segments using MiTCR v1.1. The analysis included only V-J combinations with a frequency above 0.0001, which together covered approximately 99% of the repertoires. The TCS score was defined as F50 (clonal expansion) divided by E x V (chaos), with BLOSUM62-based TCRdist calculated between CDR3 peptides within each V-J. Welch's t-statistics and random forest reduced just over 500 V-J features to some 14, which were used in a naive Bayes classifier (R e1071). The similarity between thyroid and blood repertoires was quantified using the Morisita-Horn index. TCRdb trimmed public reads at Q25 via fastp, called clones via MiXCR and kept in-frame beta chains. Each CDR3 protein gets just one entry, which takes the most common genes and DNA from the rows behind it. In this record, the V and J calls reflect TCRdb's handling and not the investigators' own analysis. Across this sample there are around 610,000 distinct CDR3 sequences, with about 15% seen only once. Of the sample, around 4.1% falls within the top ten clones.

The specimen sequenced was blood. In this chain, TRBV4-2 is recombined with TRBJ1-1; TRBD1 aligns with 8 central bases. This receptor was obtained from a woman aged 40 to 50 with Graves' ophthalmopathy. This receptor has the CDR3 CASSHTTGGLTEAFF. The DNA sequence reads TGTGCCAGCAGCCATACAACAGGGGGGCTCACTGAAGCTTTCTTT.